One and the same sample provided the 15 T cell receptor beta chains below, sequenced in a study of OX40 agonist ivuxolimab in advanced cancers. Here immunoSEQ multiplex PCR was the method, and the copy in TCRdb shows in-frame clones only, minus some. The data hold tens of thousands of clones, with roughly 94% observed a single time. Sequencing used CD4+ or CD8+ T cells sorted from blood, obtained in a trial of the OX40 agonist ivuxolimab. These receptors all come from an adult with an advanced solid tumor such as melanoma, head and neck, liver or kidney cancer.

The CDR3, as DNA: TGCGCCAGCAGCCAAGGTAGACAGGCCATAAATCAGCCCCAGCATTTT. Protein: CASSQGRQAINQPQHF. V and J are TRBV4-3 and TRBJ1-5; tentatively, D is TRBD1 (6 bases). V lost 1 base and J 4 bases, leaving 14 bases between the germline ends. CDR1 is LGHNA and CDR2 is YSLEER in the germline V gene. This CDR3 comprises 16 residues.

The chain carries TRBV30 and TRBJ2-1, with 10 positions matching TRBD2. Trimming took 1 base from V and 7 from J; bases not matched to a gene: 13. The V gene's germline CDR1 is GTSNPN and CDR2 SVGIG (reference sequence). CDR3 size: 17 residues. The CDR3 region is CAWSAGVAGGHGNEQFF. CDR3 coding DNA: TGTGCCTGGAGTGCCGGGGTAGCGGGGGGCCACGGGAATGAGCAGTTCTTC.

The chain links TRBV2 to TRBJ2-1, with D tentatively TRBD2 (6 bases). The CDR3 spans 12 residues. Per germline, CDR1 SNHLY and CDR2 FYNNEI. The V end lost 7 bases, the J end lost 4 bases, and 8 bases lay between the germline ends. The CDR3 nucleotides read TGTGCCAGCATGGGGACTTACAATGAGCAGTTCTTC. Encoded protein: CASMGTYNEQFF.

In its sample, this clone was seen once. One end of the junction varies from germline; a read error may be responsible. The rearrangement uses TRBV6-5 and TRBJ2-7; 7 bases are a match to TRBD1. Germline lookup yields CDR1 MNHEY and CDR2 SVGAGI. This CDR3 is built from 12 residues. CDR3: CASSYLQGDRIF. The CDR3, as DNA: TGTGCCAGCAGTTACTTGCAGGGGGATCGAATCTTC.

This chain uses TRBV5-4 with TRBJ2-3; D is ambiguous. Per germline, CDR1 SGHNT and CDR2 YYREEE (reference sequence). The CDR3 sequence is 11 residues long. Deletions cut 2 bases from V and 5 bases from J, with 3 bases between. The CDR3 DNA follows: TGTGCCAGCAGCTTAGGAGATACGCAGTATTTT. It encodes CASSLGDTQYF.

The genes are TRBV5-1 and TRBJ1-1; D is ambiguous. The CDR3 covers 14 residues. With 0 bases removed from V and 6 bases from J, the gap between germline ends came to 12 bases. Per the germline V gene, CDR1 is SGHRS and CDR2 is YFSETQ. The CDR3 nucleotides are TGCGCCAGCAGCTTGGTTTCTCTGGACGCTGAAGCTTTCTTT. It is translated as CASSLVSLDAEAFF. Supplemented by reference TRBV5-1 and TRBJ1-1, the full variable domain reads KAGVTQTPRYLIKTRGQQVTLSCSPISGHRSVSWYQQTPGQGLQFLFEYFSETQRNKGNFPGRFSGRQFSNSRSEMNVSTLELGDSALYLCASSLVSLDAEAFFGQGTRLTVV.

V gene TRBV5-5 combines with J gene TRBJ1-1; D call uncertain. The length of the CDR3 is 14 residues. Trimming took off 2 bases at V and 1 base at J, with 9 bases between the two ends. Germline values: CDR1 SGHKS, CDR2 YYEKEE (reference sequence). CDR3 loop: CASSFVPGNTEAFF. For the CDR3, the DNA is TGTGCCAGCAGCTTTGTACCGGGGAACACTGAAGCTTTCTTT.

CDR3 residues: CAISESLDRDLYEQYF. CDR3 DNA: TGTGCCATCAGTGAGTCCCTCGACCGGGATCTCTACGAGCAGTACTTC. The chain combines TRBV10-3 with TRBJ2-7; weak D call: TRBD2 (5 bases). Trimming removed 0 bases from V and 3 bases from J, with 15 bases in between. CDR3 length: 16 amino acids. Germline-derived CDR1 and CDR2 are ENHRY and SYGVKD.

This chain connects TRBV25-1 to TRBJ2-1; D might be TRBD1 (5 bases). V was clipped by 6 bases and J by 3 bases, with 9 bases between them. CDR1 and CDR2 from the germline V gene are MGHDK and SYGVNS. The CDR3 is made up of 13 amino acids. CDR3 DNA: TGTGCCAGCAGCCAAGGACACTACAATGAGCAGTTCTTC. As protein: CASSQGHYNEQFF.

V usage is TRBV6-5 and J usage is TRBJ1-6, with D possibly TRBD1 on 6 matching bases. V was cut by 0 bases and J by 9 bases, with 15 bases left in between. Germline V gene data show CDR1 as MNHEY and CDR2 as SVGAGI. This CDR3 has 16 residues. CDR3 sequence (DNA): TGTGCCAGCAGTTACTCGACGGGGGCGCTCAGTTCACCCCTCCACTTT. The encoded protein is CASSYSTGALSSPLHF.

The rearrangement links TRBV9 to TRBJ1-3; D remains ambiguous. Germline CDR1 and CDR2: SGDLS and YYNGEE. V lost 3 bases, J lost 2 bases, and 15 bases lay in between. The CDR3 sequence is 16 residues long. In nucleotides, the CDR3 is TGTGCCAGCAGCGGTCTCCAACCCCAGGCTGGAAACACCATATATTTT. As protein: CASSGLQPQAGNTIYF.

Note on this clone: Other DNA sequences in the sample encode the same CDR3. The V gene is TRBV19, the J gene TRBJ1-2; perhaps TRBD1 as D (5 bases). V was shortened by 3 bases and J by 2 bases, with 10 bases between the two germline ends. The CDR3 consists of 14 residues. Per germline, CDR1 LNHDA and CDR2 SQIVND (reference sequence). The CDR3 loop reads CASSIGGANYGYTF. The CDR3, as DNA: TGTGCCAGTAGTATTGGAGGGGCAAACTATGGCTACACCTTC.

This chain connects TRBV4-1 to TRBJ2-7, with 7 bases fitting TRBD2. CDR1 and CDR2 (germline): MGHRA, YSYEKL. The CDR3 runs to 18 residues. V was clipped by 0 bases and J by 3 bases; unmatched bases: 14. CDR3 sequence (DNA): TGCGCCAGCAGCCAAGACGGAATGGGAGGGCTACCATTCTACGAGCAGTACTTC. This sequence encodes CASSQDGMGGLPFYEQYF.

V usage is TRBV10-3 and J usage is TRBJ1-2; D is unclear. The CDR3 is 15 residues long. Per the germline V gene, CDR1 is ENHRY and CDR2 is SYGVKD. The ends were cut back, 6 bases at V and 2 bases at J, with 16 bases in the middle. CDR3 in amino acids: CAISRGIGINYGYTF. CDR3 sequence (DNA): TGTGCCATCAGCAGAGGGATAGGGATCAACTATGGCTACACCTTC.

Ten or more counts support this clone. V gene TRBV4-1 combines with J gene TRBJ1-6, with 7 bases fitting TRBD1. The CDR3 covers 16 residues. Trimming removed 0 bases from V and 6 bases from J; junction bases left unmatched: 5. In germline, CDR1 is MGHRA, CDR2 YSYEKL. The CDR3 DNA reads as TGCGCCAGCAGCCAAGAATGGGGGACAGCTAATTCACCCCTCCACTTT. Translated: CASSQEWGTANSPLHF.